This T cell receptor (beta chain) was obtained from a study of cytomegalovirus exposure and HLA in healthy donors. Trimming stripped 2 bases from V and 6 bases from J, with 14 bases between. Germline V lookup: CDR1 ENHRY, CDR2 SYGVKD. This CDR3 is 14 amino acids long. The PCR ran on 60 Vbeta and 13 Jbeta primers. Some clones are missing from TCRdb's copy, which holds only in-frame ones; the method was immunoSEQ multiplex PCR. The sample yields over 80,000 clones, 73% seen once. What was sequenced was PBMCs. The receptor's source is a man aged 40-55 years in good health and CMV-seronegative. The V and J genes are TRBV10-3 and TRBJ2-7, with a possible D match to TRBD2 (7 bases). The CDR3 region is CAISEAGRGREQYF. Written as DNA, the CDR3 is TGTGCCATCAGTGAGGCTGGGCGGGGGCGCGAGCAGTACTTC.